This T cell receptor (beta chain) is drawn from a study of T cell responses to AZD1222 COVID-19 vaccine. Study-level points and caveats: After the peak T cell response, and only then, were repertoires sampled.

Sequencing was performed with immunoSEQ multiplex PCR; in TCRdb, only in-frame clones are kept and a portion is missing. The sample contains about 160,000 clones, under 95% of which appear only once. In regard to this clone: Its antigen remains unidentified.

Germline CDR1 reads SGHKS; CDR2 reads YYEKEE (reference sequence). V lost 4 bases, J lost 7 bases, and 6 bases stayed unmatched. This CDR3 comprises 14 residues. The sequenced sample was peripheral blood, obtained 28 days after the second AZD1222 dose. The TCR originated in an adult who received the AZD1222 COVID-19 vaccine. The chain recombines TRBV5-5 with TRBJ1-5; 9 nucleotides match TRBD1. The CDR3 sequence: CASSAGQGGQPQHF. In DNA form, the CDR3 reads TGTGCCAGCAGCGCGGGACAGGGAGGCCAGCCCCAGCATTTT.